This T cell receptor (beta chain) was captured by sequencing in a study of T cell repertoires in cytomegalovirus infection (dated by TCRdb to about 2019). Looking at the study overall: Donor HLA type was relevant to the analysis, as public TCR beta signatures indicated carriage of CMV infection together with the matching HLA type.

Note on this clonotype: No antigen is known for it. Base qualities were left out, and no much larger clone turns up one base away.

Reads for this sample came from an Illumina HiSeq 1500. TCRdb's own reprocessing of the public reads used fastp at Q25 and MiXCR and kept productive beta chains. Each CDR3 protein gets just one entry, which takes the most common genes and DNA from the rows behind it. This sample is represented by around 280,000 distinct CDR3 sequences; approximately 13% of them were singletons. The leading ten clones occupy about 8.7% of the sample. The research as a whole found: In the ex vivo response, HLA-C-restricted CMV-specific TCR beta clonotypes were dominant, and in two of eight donors the single most frequent clonotype came from this HLA-C-restricted group. In both this cohort and an independent cohort of some 350 donors, the cumulative frequency of public TCR beta family members distinguished carriers of CMV infection plus the relevant HLA type.

The sample comprised PBMCs. The receptor was derived from a human donor in good health (CMV status not recorded). Some clones in this sample may be carry-over from other donors' samples.

The sequenced DNA is TGTGCCAGCAGCCAAGTGGCGTCCCAGCATTTT. Its protein product is CASSQVASQHF. The rearranged chain carries TRBV14 and TRBJ1-5; no D gene call is confident. CDR1 and CDR2, looked up from the germline V gene, are SGHDN and FVKESK. V is reduced by 1 base and J by 11 bases, leaving a spacing of 6 bases between them. Reading from cysteine to phenylalanine, the CDR3 counts 11 amino acids. Only the CDR3 region is kept as DNA, spanning 33 bases read in frame from base 1.